This T cell receptor beta chain came from a study of blood T cell repertoires in COVID-19. Turning to the study itself: The origin of the acute and convalescent COVID-19 samples was the United States, Italy and Spain. T cells, B-cell-depleted T cells, or PBMCs provided the cDNA or gDNA that served as material.

The CDR3 covers 15 residues. V shed 0 bases, J shed 6 bases, and the junction held 4 bases outside the gene matches. Germline V lookup: CDR1 SGHVS, CDR2 FNYEAQ. Original analysis: Reference gene primer amplification in the assay estimated nucleated cell counts. The method was immunoSEQ multiplex PCR; TCRdb's version includes in-frame clones alone and lacks a portion of them. V, J and clone size are taken as reported in that table, and D and trimming were inferred from the DNA itself. Of tens of thousands of clones detected, around 87% appear once; the ten largest clones hold approximately 5.4%. The TCR comes from a man in his fifties with active COVID-19. Sequenced sample: peripheral blood. The V gene is TRBV7-6, the J gene TRBJ1-1; 10 bases fit TRBD1. The CDR3 region is CASSLADRGPAEAFF. The CDR3 coding sequence is TGTGCCAGCAGCTTAGCCGACAGGGGGCCGGCTGAAGCTTTCTTT.